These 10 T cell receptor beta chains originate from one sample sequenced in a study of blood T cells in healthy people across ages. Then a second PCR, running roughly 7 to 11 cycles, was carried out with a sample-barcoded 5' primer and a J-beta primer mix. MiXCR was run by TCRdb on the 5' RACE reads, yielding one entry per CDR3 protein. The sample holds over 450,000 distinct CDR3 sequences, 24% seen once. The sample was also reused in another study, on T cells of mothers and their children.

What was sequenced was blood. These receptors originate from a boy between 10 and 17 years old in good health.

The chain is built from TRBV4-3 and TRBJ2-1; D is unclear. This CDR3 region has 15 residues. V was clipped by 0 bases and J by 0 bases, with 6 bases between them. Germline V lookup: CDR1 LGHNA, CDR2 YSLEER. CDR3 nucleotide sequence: TGCGCCAGCAGCCAAGATCTTAACTCCTACAATGAGCAGTTCTTC. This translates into CASSQDLNSYNEQFF.

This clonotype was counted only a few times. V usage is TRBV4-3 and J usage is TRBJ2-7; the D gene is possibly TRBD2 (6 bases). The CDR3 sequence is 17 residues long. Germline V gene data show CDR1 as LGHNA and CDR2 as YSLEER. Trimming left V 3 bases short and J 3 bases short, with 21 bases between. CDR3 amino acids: CASSQHYSGGYHYEQYF. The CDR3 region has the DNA TGCGCCAGCAGCCAGCATTACTCCGGGGGTTACCACTACGAGCAGTACTTC.

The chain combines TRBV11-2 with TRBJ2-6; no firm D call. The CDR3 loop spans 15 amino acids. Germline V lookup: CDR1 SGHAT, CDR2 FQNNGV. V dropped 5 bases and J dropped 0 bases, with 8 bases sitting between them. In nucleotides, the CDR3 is TGTGCCAGCAGCCCAACTGCCTCTGGGGCCAACGTCCTGACTTTC. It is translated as CASSPTASGANVLTF. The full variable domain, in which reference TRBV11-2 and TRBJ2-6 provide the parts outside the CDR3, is EAGVAQSPRYKIIEKRQSVAFWCNPISGHATLYWYQQILGQGPKLLIQFQNNGVVDDSQLPKDRFSAERLKGVDSTLKIQPAKLEDSAVYLCASSPTASGANVLTFGAGSRLTVL.

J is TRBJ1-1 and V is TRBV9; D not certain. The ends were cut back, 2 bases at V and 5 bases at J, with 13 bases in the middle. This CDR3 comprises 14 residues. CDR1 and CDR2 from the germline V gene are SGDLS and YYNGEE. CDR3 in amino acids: CASSVDGGRTEAFF. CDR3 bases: TGTGCCAGCAGCGTCGACGGTGGGCGGACTGAAGCTTTCTTT. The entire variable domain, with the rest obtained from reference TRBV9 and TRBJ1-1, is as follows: DSGVTQTPKHLITATGQRVTLRCSPRSGDLSVYWYQQSLDQGLQFLIQYYNGEERAKGNILERFSAQQFPDLHSELNLSSLELGDSALYFCASSVDGGRTEAFFGQGTRLTVV.

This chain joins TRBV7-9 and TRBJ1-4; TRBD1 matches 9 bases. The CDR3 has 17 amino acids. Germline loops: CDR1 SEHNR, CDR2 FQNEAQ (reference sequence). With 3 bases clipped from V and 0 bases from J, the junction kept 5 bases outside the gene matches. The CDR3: CASSLGTGITTNEKLFF. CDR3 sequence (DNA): TGTGCCAGCAGCTTGGGGACAGGGATTACAACTAATGAAAAACTGTTTTTT.

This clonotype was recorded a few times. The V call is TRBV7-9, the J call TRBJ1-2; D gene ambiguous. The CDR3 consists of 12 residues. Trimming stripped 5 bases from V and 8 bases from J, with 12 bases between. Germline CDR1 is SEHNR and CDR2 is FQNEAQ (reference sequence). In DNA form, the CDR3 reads TGTGCCAGCAGCCCAATAACGGGAGGCTACACCTTC. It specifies CASSPITGGYTF.

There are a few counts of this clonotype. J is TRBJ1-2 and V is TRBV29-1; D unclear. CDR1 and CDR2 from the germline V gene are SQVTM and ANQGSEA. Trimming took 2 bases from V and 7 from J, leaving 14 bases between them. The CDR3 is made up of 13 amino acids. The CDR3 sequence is CSVETDRDAGYTF. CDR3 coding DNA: TGCAGCGTTGAAACGGACCGTGACGCTGGCTACACCTTC.

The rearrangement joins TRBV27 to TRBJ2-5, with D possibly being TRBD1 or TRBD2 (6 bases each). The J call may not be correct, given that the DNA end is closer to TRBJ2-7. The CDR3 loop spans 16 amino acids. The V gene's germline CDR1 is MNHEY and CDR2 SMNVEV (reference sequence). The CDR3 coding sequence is TGTGCCAGCAGTTCCCCCCCGGGGGCGGGTTCCTACGAGCAGTACTTC. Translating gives CASSSPPGAGSYEQYF.

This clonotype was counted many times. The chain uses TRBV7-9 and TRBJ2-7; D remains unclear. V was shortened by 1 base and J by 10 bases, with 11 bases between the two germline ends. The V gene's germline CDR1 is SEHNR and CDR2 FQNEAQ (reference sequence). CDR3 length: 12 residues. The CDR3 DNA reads TGTGCCAGCAGCTTAGGCTCCCACCGTCAGTACTTC. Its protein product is CASSLGSHRQYF.

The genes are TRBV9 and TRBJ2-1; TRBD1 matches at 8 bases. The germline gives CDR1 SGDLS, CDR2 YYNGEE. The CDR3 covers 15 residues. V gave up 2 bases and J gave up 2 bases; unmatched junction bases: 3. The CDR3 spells CASSVTGDPYNEQFF. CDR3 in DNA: TGTGCCAGCAGCGTGACAGGGGATCCCTACAATGAGCAGTTCTTC.